Shown below are 28 T cell receptor beta chains from a single sample sequenced in a study of blood T cell repertoires in COVID-19. Method: immunoSEQ multiplex PCR; TCRdb's copy keeps in-frame clones and lacks some. The sample lists 150,000 to 200,000 clones; 83% were seen once. Material for sequencing was peripheral blood. These receptors all stem from a woman in her sixties or seventies with COVID-19, enrolled during active disease.

The rearrangement links TRBV6-5 to TRBJ1-4, with TRBD1 matching over 9 bases. The CDR3 is 14 residues long. Trimming at V came to 11 bases and at J to 8 bases, leaving 12 bases not matched to a gene. CDR1 and CDR2 from the germline V gene are MNHEY and SVGAGI. CDR3 sequence: CAVLLQGAREKLFF. The CDR3 DNA sequence: TGTGCCGTCCTATTACAGGGGGCGCGGGAAAAACTGTTTTTT.

This clone showed up just once. This chain uses TRBV18 with TRBJ1-2; 7 nucleotides agree with TRBD1. Germline loops: CDR1 KGHSH, CDR2 LQKENI. The V gene end was trimmed by 3 bases and the J gene end by 0 bases; junction bases not matched to a gene: 7. The CDR3 runs to 16 residues. CDR3: CASSPWSGGANYGYTF. CDR3 DNA sequence: TGTGCCAGCTCACCTTGGTCAGGGGGAGCTAACTATGGCTACACCTTC.

The chain joins TRBV3-1 (or the pseudogene TRBV3-2) to TRBJ1-2; TRBD1 matches 8 bases. From germline, CDR1 is LGHDT and CDR2 YNNKEL (reference sequence). J lost 5 bases, V lost 3 bases, and 14 bases had no gene match. The CDR3 totals 17 residues. The CDR3 protein is CASSHANTGGKVYGYTF. DNA of the CDR3: TGTGCCAGCAGCCACGCTAACACAGGGGGAAAGGTGTATGGCTACACCTTC.

The CDR3 nucleotides read TGTGCCAGCAGCGATACAGGGGACGGAAACACCATATATTTT. Encoded protein: CASSDTGDGNTIYF. The V and J genes are TRBV9 and TRBJ1-3; 7 bases agree with TRBD1. The germline V gene encodes CDR1 SGDLS and CDR2 YYNGEE. CDR3 length equals 14 residues. Trimming cost V 3 bases and J 4 bases; bases outside gene matches: 4.

This chain links TRBV18 with TRBJ2-3; D remains ambiguous. The V and J ends lost 2 bases and 6 bases respectively, with 9 bases between them. The CDR3 sequence is 13 residues long. In germline, CDR1 is KGHSH, CDR2 LQKENI. The CDR3 DNA reads TGTGCCAGCTCACCAGAAGACGGGGATACGCAGTATTTT. Protein product: CASSPEDGDTQYF.

The rearrangement links TRBV5-6 to TRBJ2-2; TRBD1 might be the D (6 bases). This CDR3 is built from 14 residues. Per the germline V gene, CDR1 is SGHDT and CDR2 is YYEEEE. The ends were cut back, 3 bases at V and 8 bases at J, with 14 bases in the middle. The CDR3 DNA is TGTGCCAGCAGCTCGTCGGGACACCCGGGGGAGCTGTTTTTT. Protein: CASSSSGHPGELFF.

The DNA of the CDR3 is TGTGCCACCAGTGATGGGGGGGGGACTGGTTACAATGAGCAGTTCTTC. Protein product: CATSDGGGTGYNEQFF. V is TRBV24-1 and J is TRBJ2-1; 7 bases fit TRBD2. CDR1 is KGHDR and CDR2 is SFDVKD in the germline V gene. This CDR3 is built from 16 residues. Trimming removed 3 bases from V and 4 bases from J; junction bases left unmatched: 8.

V and J are TRBV19 and TRBJ1-5, with a tentative D call TRBD1 (5 bases). The germline gives CDR1 LNHDA, CDR2 SQIVND (reference sequence). The CDR3 consists of 13 residues. V lost 4 bases and J lost 4, with 8 bases in between. The CDR3: CASSSQGNQPQHF. CDR3 nucleotide sequence: TGTGCCAGTAGTAGCCAGGGTAATCAGCCCCAGCATTTT.

This chain links TRBV6-2 or TRBV6-3 with TRBJ2-1, with a tentative D call TRBD2 (7 bases). Deletions cut 6 bases from V and 6 bases from J, with 15 bases between. In germline, CDR1 is MNHEY, CDR2 SVGEGT. The CDR3 is 14 residues long. The CDR3 sequence is CASSKGGLPNEQFF. CDR3 in DNA: TGTGCCAGCAGCAAGGGGGGGCTGCCCAATGAGCAGTTCTTC.

This chain links TRBV5-6 with TRBJ1-5; 7 nucleotides align to TRBD1. Germline V lookup: CDR1 SGHDT, CDR2 YYEEEE. The CDR3 has 14 residues. With 4 bases clipped from V and 7 bases from J, the junction kept 8 bases outside the gene matches. The CDR3 loop reads CASSRGRGQQPQHF. Here the CDR3 DNA reads TGTGCCAGCAGCCGCGGGAGGGGACAGCAGCCCCAGCATTTT.

The chain links TRBV4-3 to TRBJ2-7; 8 bases are a match to TRBD2. After removal of 4 bases from V and 3 bases from J, the junction contained 11 bases not matched to a gene. Germline loops: CDR1 LGHNA, CDR2 YSLEER. The CDR3 consists of 16 residues. In DNA, the CDR3 is TGCGCCAGCAGCCCGTCACCGGGAGGGCAAATCTACGAGCAGTACTTC. Translating gives CASSPSPGGQIYEQYF.

The chain combines TRBV6-5 with TRBJ2-7; 9 bases align to TRBD1. After removal of 7 bases from V and 3 bases from J, the junction contained 10 bases not matched to a gene. The CDR3 length is 15 residues. Germline values: CDR1 MNHEY, CDR2 SVGAGI. The CDR3 sequence is CASTAHGTGLYEQYF. CDR3 coding DNA: TGTGCCAGCACCGCCCACGGGACAGGGCTCTACGAGCAGTACTTC.

This sequence joins TRBV7-9 and TRBJ1-2; D unclear. Between the trimmed V and J ends, which lost 1 base and 2 bases, there was a span of 8 bases. CDR1 and CDR2 (germline): SEHNR, FQNEAQ (reference sequence). This CDR3 is built from 14 residues. CDR3 coding DNA: TGTGCCAGCAGCTTAGTTAACGGGAACTATGGCTACACCTTC. Its protein product is CASSLVNGNYGYTF.

The V call is TRBV18, the J call TRBJ2-2; TRBD1 might be the D (5 bases). V lost 3 bases and J 5 bases, leaving 13 bases between the germline ends. CDR1 and CDR2 from the germline V gene are KGHSH and LQKENI. CDR3 length: 15 amino acids. This CDR3 reads CASSPRSGQTGELFF. The CDR3 DNA is TGTGCCAGCTCACCCCGGTCAGGGCAGACCGGGGAGCTGTTTTTT.

The chain uses TRBV18 and TRBJ2-2, with D perhaps TRBD1 (5 bases). The CDR3 length is 15 residues. The germline V and J ends were trimmed by 0 bases and 7 bases, with 12 bases remaining between them. The germline gives CDR1 KGHSH, CDR2 LQKENI. The CDR3 nucleotides are TGTGCCAGCTCACCACCGAGACAGTCGGTCGGGGAGCTGTTTTTT. It codes for CASSPPRQSVGELFF.

This chain links TRBV5-1 with TRBJ1-2; D remains unclear. The CDR3 contains 12 residues. V lost 4 bases to trimming and J lost 4 bases, with 8 bases between them. The V gene's germline CDR1 is SGHRS and CDR2 YFSETQ. CDR3 in DNA: TGCGCCAGCAGCGACAACTTCTATGGCTACACCTTC. It encodes CASSDNFYGYTF. The full variable domain, in which reference TRBV5-1 and TRBJ1-2 provide the parts outside the CDR3, is KAGVTQTPRYLIKTRGQQVTLSCSPISGHRSVSWYQQTPGQGLQFLFEYFSETQRNKGNFPGRFSGRQFSNSRSEMNVSTLELGDSALYLCASSDNFYGYTFGSGTRLTVV.

This clone has only a few counts. The V gene is TRBV2, the J gene TRBJ1-5; TRBD1 matches at 8 bases. V lost 6 bases and J lost 7; bases outside the gene matches: 8. The length of the CDR3 is 14 residues. CDR1 and CDR2 (germline): SNHLY, FYNNEI. CDR3 in DNA: TGTGCCAGCAGCCCTCTGACAGGGGACCAGCCCCAGCATTTT. It encodes CASSPLTGDQPQHF.

The CDR3 loop reads CASSLQGSSYNEQFF. CDR3 in DNA: TGTGCCAGCAGCTTGCAGGGAAGCTCCTACAATGAGCAGTTCTTC. V and J are TRBV7-2 and TRBJ2-1, with D perhaps TRBD1 (5 bases). Germline V gene data show CDR1 as SGHTA and CDR2 as FQGNSA. The CDR3 is 15 residues long. With 3 bases removed from V and 0 bases from J, the gap between germline ends came to 9 bases.

V and J are TRBV7-2 and TRBJ2-1; 13 bases map to TRBD2. Germline CDR1 reads SGHTA; CDR2 reads FQGNSA. The junction had 15 bases not matched to a gene; V was cut back by 6 bases and J by 10 bases. The CDR3 covers 17 residues. CDR3: CASSSFPLAGGQLEQFF. CDR3 DNA sequence: TGTGCCAGCAGTTCATTCCCACTAGCGGGAGGGCAATTAGAGCAGTTCTTC.

The V gene is TRBV18, the J gene TRBJ2-7, with 9 bases lining up with TRBD1. CDR1 KGHSH and CDR2 LQKENI come from the germline V gene. Trimming at V came to 5 bases and at J to 6 bases, leaving 5 bases not matched to a gene. CDR3 length equals 13 residues. This chain's CDR3 is CASSDRGATEQYF. The CDR3 region has the DNA TGTGCCAGCTCAGACAGGGGGGCCACCGAGCAGTACTTC. Using reference TRBV18 and TRBJ2-7 for the parts outside the CDR3, the full variable domain is NAGVMQNPRHLVRRRGQEARLRCSPMKGHSHVYWYRQLPEEGLKFMVYLQKENIIDESGMPKERFSAEFPKEGPSILRIQQVVRGDSAAYFCASSDRGATEQYFGPGTRLTVT.

Notes on this clone: A read error may be the cause here, since a much bigger clone is one base away. The V call is TRBV7-8, the J call TRBJ2-7; D uncertain. The V gene lost 6 bases and the J gene lost 3 bases, with 9 bases spanning the gap. CDR1 and CDR2 from the germline V gene are SGHVS and FQNEAQ. The CDR3 has 12 residues. The CDR3 here is CASSRPGYEQYF. The CDR3 DNA reads TGTGCCAGCAGTCGACCGGGCTACGAGCAGTACTTC.

The chain recombines TRBV10-3 with TRBJ2-3, with D maybe TRBD2 (5 bases). The CDR3 consists of 14 residues. CDR1 ENHRY and CDR2 SYGVKD come from the germline V gene. Trimming pared 3 bases from V and 4 bases from J, leaving 11 bases between. The CDR3 DNA follows: TGTGCCATCAGTGACCCGGAGAGGGCAGATACGCAGTATTTT. Encoded protein: CAISDPERADTQYF.

In its sample, this clone was seen once. J is TRBJ1-2 and V is TRBV5-1; TRBD1 matches at 7 bases. J lost 4 bases, V lost 0 bases, and 9 bases had no gene match. Germline V gives CDR1 SGHRS, CDR2 YFSETQ. The CDR3 is 16 amino acids. This CDR3 is CASSLEGQPLSYGYTF. In DNA form, the CDR3 reads TGCGCCAGCAGCTTGGAGGGACAGCCCTTGAGCTATGGCTACACCTTC.

This sequence joins TRBV5-1 and TRBJ2-5; TRBD2 matches at 15 bases. V lost 4 bases to trimming and J lost 0 bases; unmatched junction nucleotides: 7. The CDR3 extends over 18 amino acids. The germline V gene encodes CDR1 SGHRS and CDR2 YFSETQ. CDR3 loop: CASSIGLAGGTYQETQYF. Written as DNA, the CDR3 is TGCGCCAGCAGCATTGGACTAGCGGGAGGGACTTACCAAGAGACCCAGTACTTC. Full variable domain (rest looked up from reference TRBV5-1 and TRBJ2-5): KAGVTQTPRYLIKTRGQQVTLSCSPISGHRSVSWYQQTPGQGLQFLFEYFSETQRNKGNFPGRFSGRQFSNSRSEMNVSTLELGDSALYLCASSIGLAGGTYQETQYFGPGTRLLVL.

The J gene is TRBJ1-4, the V gene TRBV5-6, with a possible D match to TRBD1 (6 bases). Germline values: CDR1 SGHDT, CDR2 YYEEEE. Trimming stripped 3 bases from V and 10 bases from J, with 13 bases between. The CDR3 has 13 residues. The CDR3, as DNA: TGTGCCAGCAGCTCTCCTGGGGGCTCAAAACTGTTTTTT. This gives the protein CASSSPGGSKLFF.

The chain has TRBV4-3 and TRBJ2-2; the D is unclear. Germline values: CDR1 LGHNA, CDR2 YSLEER. The ends were cut back, 0 bases at V and 6 bases at J, with 11 bases in the middle. This CDR3 spans 15 amino acids. The CDR3 region has the DNA TGCGCCAGCAGCCAAGATAGCAAAAAGGCCGGGGAGCTGTTTTTT. Encoded protein: CASSQDSKKAGELFF.

The rearrangement uses TRBV9 and TRBJ2-2; D not certain. Germline loops: CDR1 SGDLS, CDR2 YYNGEE. This CDR3 has 15 amino acids. V was pared by 2 bases and J by 4 bases, with 12 bases between. The DNA for the CDR3 is TGTGCCAGCAGCGTGTTCTGGAGTCTCACCGGGGAGCTGTTTTTT. This translates into CASSVFWSLTGELFF.

Only a few counts were recorded for this clone. The rearrangement uses TRBV28 and TRBJ2-1; TRBD2 matches 8 bases. V lost 8 bases to trimming and J lost 3 bases; unmatched junction nucleotides: 9. The length of the CDR3 is 15 residues. CDR1 is MDHEN, CDR2 SYDVKM, per germline. The CDR3 DNA reads TGTGCCAGCTGGGGGGCGGGAGGCATCTACAATGAGCAGTTCTTC. Amino acid sequence: CASWGAGGIYNEQFF.